This TCR beta chain was profiled in a study of PD-1 and CTLA-4 blockade in melanoma. The length of the CDR3 is 15 residues. Germline V CDR1 and CDR2: MNHEY, SVGAGI. The V and J ends lost 6 bases and 3 bases, in that order; junction bases with no gene match: 10. Assay used: immunoSEQ multiplex PCR; TCRdb lists only in-frame clones, some missing. The sample holds 25,000 to 35,000 clones, more than 85% seen once. The sample here was CD8+ T cells from peripheral blood, taken from a patient given anti-PD-1 treatment. The origin of this receptor is a human donor with melanoma. V and J are TRBV6-5 and TRBJ1-1; 7 positions agree with TRBD1. CDR3 loop: CASRDGTERDTEAFF. CDR3 nucleotides: TGTGCCAGCAGGGATGGGACAGAGAGGGACACTGAAGCTTTCTTT.